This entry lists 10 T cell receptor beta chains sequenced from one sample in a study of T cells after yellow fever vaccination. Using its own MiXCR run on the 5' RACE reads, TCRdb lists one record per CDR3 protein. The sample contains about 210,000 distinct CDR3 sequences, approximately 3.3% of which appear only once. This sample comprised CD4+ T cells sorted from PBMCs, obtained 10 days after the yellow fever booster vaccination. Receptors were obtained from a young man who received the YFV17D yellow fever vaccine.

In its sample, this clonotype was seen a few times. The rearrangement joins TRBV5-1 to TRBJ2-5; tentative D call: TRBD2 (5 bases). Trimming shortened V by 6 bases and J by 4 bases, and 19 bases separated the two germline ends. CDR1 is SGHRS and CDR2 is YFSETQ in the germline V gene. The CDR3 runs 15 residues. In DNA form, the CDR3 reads TGCGCCAGCACAGCCGCTTCGGGGTGGCTAGAGACCCAGTACTTC. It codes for CASTAASGWLETQYF.

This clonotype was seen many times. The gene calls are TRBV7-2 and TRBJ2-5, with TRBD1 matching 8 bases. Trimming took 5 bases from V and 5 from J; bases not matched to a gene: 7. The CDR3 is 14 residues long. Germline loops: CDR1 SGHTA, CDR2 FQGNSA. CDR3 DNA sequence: TGTGCCAGCAGCGCGGACAGGGCTGGTGAGACCCAGTACTTC. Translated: CASSADRAGETQYF.

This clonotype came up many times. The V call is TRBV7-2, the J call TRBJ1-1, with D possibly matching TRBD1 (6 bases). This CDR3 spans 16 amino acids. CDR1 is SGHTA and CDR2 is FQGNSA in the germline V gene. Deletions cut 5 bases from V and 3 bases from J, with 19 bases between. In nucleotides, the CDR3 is TGTGCCAGCAGCCTGGGACAAGGGACGCGTTACACTGAAGCTTTCTTT. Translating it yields CASSLGQGTRYTEAFF.

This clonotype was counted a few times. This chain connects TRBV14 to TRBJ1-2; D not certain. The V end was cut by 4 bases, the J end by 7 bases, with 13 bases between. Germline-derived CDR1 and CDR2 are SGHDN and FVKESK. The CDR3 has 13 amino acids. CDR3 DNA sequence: TGTGCCAGCAGCCTCTCTGACATTTCTGGCTACACCTTC. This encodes CASSLSDISGYTF.

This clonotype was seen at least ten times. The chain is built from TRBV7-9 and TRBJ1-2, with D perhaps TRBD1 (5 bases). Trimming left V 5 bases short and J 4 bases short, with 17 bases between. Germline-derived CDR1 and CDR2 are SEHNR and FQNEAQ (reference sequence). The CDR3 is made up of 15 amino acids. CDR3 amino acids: CASSPPGLVLYGYTF. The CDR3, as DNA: TGTGCCAGCAGCCCACCGGGACTTGTGCTCTATGGCTACACCTTC. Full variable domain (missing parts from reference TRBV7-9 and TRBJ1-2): DTGVSQNPRHKITKRGQNVTFRCDPISEHNRLYWYRQTLGQGPEFLTYFQNEAQLEKSRLLSDRFSAERPKGSFSTLEIQRTEQGDSAMYLCASSPPGLVLYGYTFGSGTRLTVV.

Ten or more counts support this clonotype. This CDR3 reads CASSPAGGSGANVLTF. The CDR3 nucleotides read TGTGCCAGCAGCCCCGCTGGGGGGTCTGGGGCCAACGTCCTGACTTTC. The chain has TRBV7-3 and TRBJ2-6, with D possibly matching TRBD2 (6 bases). The V end was cut by 5 bases, the J end by 1 base, with 12 bases between. Germline lookup yields CDR1 SGHTA and CDR2 FQGTGA. The CDR3 runs 16 residues.

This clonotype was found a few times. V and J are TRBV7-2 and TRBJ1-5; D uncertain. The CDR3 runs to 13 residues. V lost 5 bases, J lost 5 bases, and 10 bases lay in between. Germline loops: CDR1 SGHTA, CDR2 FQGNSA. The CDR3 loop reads CASSAQSHQPQHF. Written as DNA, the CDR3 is TGTGCCAGCAGCGCCCAGAGCCATCAGCCCCAGCATTTT.

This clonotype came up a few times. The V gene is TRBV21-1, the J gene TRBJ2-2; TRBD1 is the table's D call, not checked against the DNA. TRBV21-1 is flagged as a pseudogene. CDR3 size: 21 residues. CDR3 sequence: CASSTRIPKPGHLYYTGELFF. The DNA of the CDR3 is TGTGCCAGCAGCACCCGAATTCCTAAACCGGGACACTTGTATTACACCGGGGAGCTGTTTTTT.

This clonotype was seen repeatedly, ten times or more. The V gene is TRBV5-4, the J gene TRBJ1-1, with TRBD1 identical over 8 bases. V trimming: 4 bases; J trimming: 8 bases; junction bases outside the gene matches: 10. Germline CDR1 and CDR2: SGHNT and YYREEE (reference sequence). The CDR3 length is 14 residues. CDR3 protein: CASSIPGQGAEAFF. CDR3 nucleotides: TGTGCCAGCAGCATACCTGGACAGGGCGCGGAAGCTTTCTTT.

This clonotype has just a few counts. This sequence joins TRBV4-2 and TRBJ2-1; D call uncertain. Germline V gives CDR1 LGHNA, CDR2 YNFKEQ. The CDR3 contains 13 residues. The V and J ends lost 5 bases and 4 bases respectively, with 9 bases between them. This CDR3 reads CASSSPQYNEQFF. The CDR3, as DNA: TGTGCCAGCAGCTCACCTCAGTACAATGAGCAGTTCTTC.